This T cell receptor beta chain appears in the sequencing data of a study of control samples from healthy donors and cancer patients. Germline V gene lookup returns CDR1 LGHDT and CDR2 YNNKEL (reference sequence). Trimming took 4 bases from V and 2 from J, leaving 9 bases between them. CDR3 length: 14 amino acids. This clone was picked up one time. The repertoire was sequenced with immunoSEQ multiplex PCR; TCRdb's copy has only in-frame clones and lacks some. Of roughly 200,000 clones listed, about 93% are singletons. The sequencing input was blood. The V and J genes are TRBV3-1 (or the pseudogene TRBV3-2) and TRBJ1-5, with no clear D. This TCR was sampled from a man aged 18 to 29 in good health. The CDR3 region has the DNA TGTGCCAGCAGCCCCGTGGAGGGCAATCAGCCCCAGCATTTT. Protein sequence: CASSPVEGNQPQHF.